The present TCR beta chain was sequenced within a study of blood T cell repertoires in COVID-19. The CDR3 is 19 amino acids. V dropped 5 bases and J dropped 3; count of bases not matched to a gene: 15. Per germline, CDR1 MNHEY and CDR2 SMNVEV (reference sequence). Under the authors' procedure: Reference gene primer amplification gave estimated nucleated cell counts. The method was immunoSEQ multiplex PCR; TCRdb's version includes in-frame clones alone and lacks a portion of them. V, J and clone size are taken as reported in that table, and D and trimming were inferred from the DNA itself. The sample includes a few hundred thousand clones, roughly 90% of them seen just once.

This sequence originates from a woman aged 30 to 39 who had recovered from COVID-19. The specimen was PBMCs or T cells enriched from blood (not recorded which). The chain uses TRBV27 and TRBJ2-1; 11 bases line up with TRBD2. Here the CDR3 reads CASSRAIAGGPESYNEQFF. The CDR3 DNA sequence: TGTGCCAGCAGTCGGGCTATAGCGGGAGGGCCCGAGAGCTACAATGAGCAGTTCTTC.